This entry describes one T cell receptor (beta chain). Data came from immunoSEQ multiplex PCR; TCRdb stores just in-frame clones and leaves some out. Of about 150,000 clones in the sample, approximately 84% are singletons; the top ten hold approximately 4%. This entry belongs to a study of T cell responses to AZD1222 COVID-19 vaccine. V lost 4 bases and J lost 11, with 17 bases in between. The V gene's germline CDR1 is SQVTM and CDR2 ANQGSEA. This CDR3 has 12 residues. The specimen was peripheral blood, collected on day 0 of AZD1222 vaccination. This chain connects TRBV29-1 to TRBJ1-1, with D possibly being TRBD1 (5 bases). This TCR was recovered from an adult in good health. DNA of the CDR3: TGCAGCGTTGGTCTGCAGGGCTTAGAGGCTTTCTTT. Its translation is CSVGLQGLEAFF.